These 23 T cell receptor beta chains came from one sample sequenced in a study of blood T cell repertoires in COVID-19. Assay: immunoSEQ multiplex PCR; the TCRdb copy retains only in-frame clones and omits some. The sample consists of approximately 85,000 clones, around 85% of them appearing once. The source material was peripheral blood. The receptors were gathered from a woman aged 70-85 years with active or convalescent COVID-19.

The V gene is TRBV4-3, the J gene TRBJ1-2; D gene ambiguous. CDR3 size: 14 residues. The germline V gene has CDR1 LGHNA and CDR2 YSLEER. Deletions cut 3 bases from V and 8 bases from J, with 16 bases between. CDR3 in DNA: TGCGCCAGCAGCCACGTTGCAATCGGACTGGGCTACACCTTC. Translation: CASSHVAIGLGYTF.

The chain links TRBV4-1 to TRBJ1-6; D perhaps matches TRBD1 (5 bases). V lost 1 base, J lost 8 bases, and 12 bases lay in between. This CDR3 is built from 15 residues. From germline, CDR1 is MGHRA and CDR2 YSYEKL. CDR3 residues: CASSQGQLNDSPLHF. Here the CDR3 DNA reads TGCGCCAGCAGCCAAGGACAGTTGAATGATTCACCCCTCCACTTT.

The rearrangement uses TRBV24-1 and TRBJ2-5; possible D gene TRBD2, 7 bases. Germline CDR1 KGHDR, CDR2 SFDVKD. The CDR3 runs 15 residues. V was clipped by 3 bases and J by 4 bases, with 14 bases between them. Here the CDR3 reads CATSDKQGGGETQYF. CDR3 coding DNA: TGTGCCACCAGTGATAAACAGGGAGGGGGAGAGACCCAGTACTTC.

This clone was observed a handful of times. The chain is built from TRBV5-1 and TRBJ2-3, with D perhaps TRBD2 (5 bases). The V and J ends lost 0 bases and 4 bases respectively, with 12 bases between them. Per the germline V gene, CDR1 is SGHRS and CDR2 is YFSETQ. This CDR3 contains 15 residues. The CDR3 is CASSLASPGADTQYF. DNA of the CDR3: TGCGCCAGCAGCTTGGCCTCGCCCGGGGCAGATACGCAGTATTTT. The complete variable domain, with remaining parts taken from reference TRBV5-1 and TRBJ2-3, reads KAGVTQTPRYLIKTRGQQVTLSCSPISGHRSVSWYQQTPGQGLQFLFEYFSETQRNKGNFPGRFSGRQFSNSRSEMNVSTLELGDSALYLCASSLASPGADTQYFGPGTRLTVL.

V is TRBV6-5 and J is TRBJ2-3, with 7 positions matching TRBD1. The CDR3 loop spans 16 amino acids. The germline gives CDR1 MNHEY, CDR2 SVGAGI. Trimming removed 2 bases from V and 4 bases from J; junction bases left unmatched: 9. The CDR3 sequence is CASSYLSRGMPDTQYF. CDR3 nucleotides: TGTGCCAGCAGTTACCTGTCCAGGGGGATGCCAGATACGCAGTATTTT.

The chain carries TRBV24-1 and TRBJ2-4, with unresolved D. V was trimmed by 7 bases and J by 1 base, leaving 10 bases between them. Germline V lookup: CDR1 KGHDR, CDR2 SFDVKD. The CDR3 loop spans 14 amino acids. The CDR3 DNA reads TGTGCCACCAGCCGATCCGGGGCCAAAAACATTCAGTACTTC. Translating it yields CATSRSGAKNIQYF.

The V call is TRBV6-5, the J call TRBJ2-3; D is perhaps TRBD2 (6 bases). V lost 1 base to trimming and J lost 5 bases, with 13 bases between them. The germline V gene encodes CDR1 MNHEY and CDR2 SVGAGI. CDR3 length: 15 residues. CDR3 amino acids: CASSYWRGSKDTQYF. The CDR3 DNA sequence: TGTGCCAGCAGTTACTGGAGGGGTAGTAAAGATACGCAGTATTTT.

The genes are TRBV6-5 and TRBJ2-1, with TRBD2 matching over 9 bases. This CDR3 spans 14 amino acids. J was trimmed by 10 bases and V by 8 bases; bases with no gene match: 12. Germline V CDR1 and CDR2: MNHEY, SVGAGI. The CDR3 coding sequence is TGTGCCAGCGAATCTAGCGGGGCCCATGGGGAGCAGTTCTTC. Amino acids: CASESSGAHGEQFF.

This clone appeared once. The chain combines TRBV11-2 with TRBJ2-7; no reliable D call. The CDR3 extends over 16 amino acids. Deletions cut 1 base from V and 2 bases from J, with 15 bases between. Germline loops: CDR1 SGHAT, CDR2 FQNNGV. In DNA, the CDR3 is TGTGCCAGCAGCTTAGCCTCTATAGGCGGAACCTACGAGCAGTACTTC. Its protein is CASSLASIGGTYEQYF.

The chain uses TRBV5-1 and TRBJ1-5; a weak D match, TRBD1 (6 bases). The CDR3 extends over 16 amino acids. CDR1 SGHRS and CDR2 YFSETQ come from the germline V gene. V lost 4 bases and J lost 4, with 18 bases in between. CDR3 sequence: CASSPGDPRGNQPQHF. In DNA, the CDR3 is TGCGCCAGCAGCCCCGGAGATCCCAGGGGAAATCAGCCCCAGCATTTT.

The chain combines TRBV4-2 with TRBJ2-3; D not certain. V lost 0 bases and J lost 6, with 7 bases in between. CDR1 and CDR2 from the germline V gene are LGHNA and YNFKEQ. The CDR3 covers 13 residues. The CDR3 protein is CASSQDWSDTQYF. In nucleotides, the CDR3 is TGTGCCAGCAGCCAAGACTGGAGTGATACGCAGTATTTT.

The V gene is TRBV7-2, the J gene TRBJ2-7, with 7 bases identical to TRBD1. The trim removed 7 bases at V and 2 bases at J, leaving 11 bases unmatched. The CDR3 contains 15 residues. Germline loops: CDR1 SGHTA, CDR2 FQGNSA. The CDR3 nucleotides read TGTGCCAGCAACACACTGGACAGGCCTACCTACGAGCAGTACTTC. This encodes CASNTLDRPTYEQYF.

This CDR3 reads CASSSEAGGSYEQYF. As DNA, the CDR3 is TGTGCCAGCTCATCAGAAGCGGGGGGTTCCTACGAGCAGTACTTC. The chain has TRBV18 and TRBJ2-7; TRBD2 matches 9 bases. Germline V gives CDR1 KGHSH, CDR2 LQKENI. V gave up 5 bases and J gave up 1 base; unmatched junction bases: 6. This CDR3 is built from 15 residues. Complete variable domain (other parts from reference TRBV18 and TRBJ2-7): NAGVMQNPRHLVRRRGQEARLRCSPMKGHSHVYWYRQLPEEGLKFMVYLQKENIIDESGMPKERFSAEFPKEGPSILRIQQVVRGDSAAYFCASSSEAGGSYEQYFGPGTRLTVT.

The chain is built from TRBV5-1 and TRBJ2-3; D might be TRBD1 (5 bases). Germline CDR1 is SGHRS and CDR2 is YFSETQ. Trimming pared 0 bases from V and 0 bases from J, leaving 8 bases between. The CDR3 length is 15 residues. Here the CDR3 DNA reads TGCGCCAGCAGCTTGGCTACAGGTAGCACAGATACGCAGTATTTT. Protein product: CASSLATGSTDTQYF.

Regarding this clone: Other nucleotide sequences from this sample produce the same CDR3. The CDR3 region has the DNA TGTGCCAGCAGCGTAGCCGGGGGGTCCTACAATGAGCAGTTCTTC. Its protein is CASSVAGGSYNEQFF. V is TRBV9 and J is TRBJ2-1; 7 bases match TRBD2. The CDR3 loop spans 15 amino acids. Per the germline V gene, CDR1 is SGDLS and CDR2 is YYNGEE. V was clipped by 0 bases and J by 1 base; unmatched bases: 1.

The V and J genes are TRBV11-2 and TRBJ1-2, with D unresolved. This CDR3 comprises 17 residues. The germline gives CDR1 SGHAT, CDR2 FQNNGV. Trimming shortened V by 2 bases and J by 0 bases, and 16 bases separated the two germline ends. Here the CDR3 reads CASSLNLREITNYGYTF. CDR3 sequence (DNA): TGTGCCAGCAGCTTAAACCTCCGGGAGATTACTAACTATGGCTACACCTTC.

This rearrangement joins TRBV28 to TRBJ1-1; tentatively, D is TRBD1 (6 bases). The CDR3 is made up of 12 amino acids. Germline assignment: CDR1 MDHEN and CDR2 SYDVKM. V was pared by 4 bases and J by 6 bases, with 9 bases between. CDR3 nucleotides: TGTGCCAGCAGTTCGGGGGGGCCTGAAGCTTTCTTT. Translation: CASSSGGPEAFF.

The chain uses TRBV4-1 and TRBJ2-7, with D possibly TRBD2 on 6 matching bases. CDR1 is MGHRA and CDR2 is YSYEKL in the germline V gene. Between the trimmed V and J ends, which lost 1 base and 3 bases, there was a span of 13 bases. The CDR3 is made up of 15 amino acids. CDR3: CASSQGDGGVYEQYF. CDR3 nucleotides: TGCGCCAGCAGCCAAGGGGACGGAGGGGTCTACGAGCAGTACTTC.

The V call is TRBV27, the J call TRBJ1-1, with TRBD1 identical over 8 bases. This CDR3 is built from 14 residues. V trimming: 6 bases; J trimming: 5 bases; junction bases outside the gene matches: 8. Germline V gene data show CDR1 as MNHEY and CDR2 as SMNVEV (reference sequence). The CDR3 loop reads CASSMQGAKTEAFF. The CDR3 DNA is TGTGCCAGCAGCATGCAGGGGGCAAAGACTGAAGCTTTCTTT.

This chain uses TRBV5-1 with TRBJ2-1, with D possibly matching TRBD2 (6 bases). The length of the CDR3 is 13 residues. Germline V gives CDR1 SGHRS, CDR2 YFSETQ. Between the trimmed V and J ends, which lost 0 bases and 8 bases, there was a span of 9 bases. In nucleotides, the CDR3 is TGCGCCAGCAGCTTGGGGGCGGGGTATGAGCAGTTCTTC. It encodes CASSLGAGYEQFF.

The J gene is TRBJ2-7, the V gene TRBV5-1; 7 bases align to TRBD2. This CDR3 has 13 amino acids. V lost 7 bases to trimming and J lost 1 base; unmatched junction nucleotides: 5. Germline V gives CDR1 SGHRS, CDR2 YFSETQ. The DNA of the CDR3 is TGCGCCAGCCGTCCAGCGGGATCCTACGAGCAGTACTTC. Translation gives CASRPAGSYEQYF.

In nucleotides, the CDR3 is TGTGCCACCAGCAGCGGGACAGGATCATATGGCTACACCTTC. It translates to CATSSGTGSYGYTF. V and J are TRBV15 and TRBJ1-2, with 8 nucleotides matching TRBD1. Germline V lookup: CDR1 LNHNV, CDR2 YYDKDF (reference sequence). CDR3 length: 14 amino acids. V shed 3 bases, J shed 5 bases, and the junction held 5 bases outside the gene matches.

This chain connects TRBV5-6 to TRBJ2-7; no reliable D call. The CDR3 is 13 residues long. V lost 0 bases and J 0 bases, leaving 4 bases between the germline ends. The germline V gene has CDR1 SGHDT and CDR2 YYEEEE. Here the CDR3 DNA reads TGTGCCAGCAGCTTGGATCTCTCCTACGAGCAGTACTTC. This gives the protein CASSLDLSYEQYF.